These 13 T cell receptor beta chains share one sample of origin, sequenced in a study of CD8 T cells in cerebrospinal fluid in Alzheimer's disease. TCRdb reanalyzed the 10x single-cell sequencing reads and collapses them to one entry per CDR3 protein, without DNA. Recorded for this sample: roughly 1,200 distinct CDR3 sequences. Sequenced material: cerebrospinal fluid. Source of these receptors: a human donor in good health.

In terms of frequency, this clonotype is medium-sized. The rearrangement links TRBV27 to TRBJ2-4. CDR3 length equals 15 residues. The V gene's germline CDR1 is MNHEY and CDR2 SMNVEV (reference sequence). CDR3 amino acids: CASSFYPLGMNIQYF.

This clonotype is called medium-sized based on its frequency. This chain joins TRBV20-1 and TRBJ2-3; the TCRdb call, TRBD2, lacks DNA for checking. This CDR3 comprises 13 residues. Germline CDR1 DFQATT, CDR2 SNEGSKA (reference sequence). The CDR3 reads CSAGGPSTDTQYF.

This clonotype shows up as medium-sized by frequency. This chain links TRBV24-1 with TRBJ2-6; TCRdb proposes TRBD2, but this gene call is untestable without DNA. Germline-derived CDR1 and CDR2 are KGHDR and SFDVKD. The CDR3 is 15 residues long. The CDR3 reads CATSDGGAGANVLTF.

This clonotype is called medium-sized (0.01 to 0.1%) based on its frequency. The chain employs TRBV29-1 and TRBJ2-3. The CDR3 sequence is 13 residues long. CDR1 SQVTM and CDR2 ANQGSEA come from the germline V gene. The CDR3 here is CSVTTGLGDTQYF.

This clonotype is large (0.1 to 1%) by frequency. The J gene is TRBJ2-1, the V gene TRBV10-3; the D call from TCRdb, TRBD1, cannot be confirmed without DNA. The germline V gene encodes CDR1 ENHRY and CDR2 SYGVKD. The CDR3 totals 12 residues. CDR3 sequence: CAISDSQGTQFF.

Its frequency marks this clonotype as medium-sized. The rearrangement links TRBV29-1 to TRBJ2-4. The CDR3 consists of 13 residues. The germline V gene encodes CDR1 SQVTM and CDR2 ANQGSEA. CDR3 sequence reads: CSVARLAKNIQYF.

In terms of frequency, this clonotype is medium-sized (0.01 to 0.1%). The chain combines TRBV28 with TRBJ2-3; TCRdb outputs TRBD2, but without DNA this stays unchecked. This CDR3 has 17 residues. Per germline, CDR1 MDHEN and CDR2 SYDVKM. This CDR3 is CASSSLGASGPTDTQYF. Full variable domain (missing parts from reference TRBV28 and TRBJ2-3): DVKVTQSSRYLVKRTGEKVFLECVQDMDHENMFWYRQDPGLGLRLIYFSYDVKMKEKGDIPEGYSVSREKKERFSLILESASTNQTSMYLCASSSLGASGPTDTQYFGPGTRLTVL.

According to its frequency, this clonotype is large. The J gene is TRBJ2-4, the V gene TRBV18. Germline loops: CDR1 KGHSH, CDR2 LQKENI. CDR3 size: 17 residues. The CDR3 reads CASSPVGRQTAKNIQYF.

This clonotype ranks as medium-sized in terms of frequency. The chain couples TRBV28 to TRBJ1-4; TCRdb outputs TRBD1, but without DNA this stays unchecked. The V gene's germline CDR1 is MDHEN and CDR2 SYDVKM. The CDR3 sequence is 13 residues long. The CDR3 spells CASTPPYNEKLFF.

Frequency places this clonotype as medium-sized (0.01 to 0.1%). The chain uses TRBV2 and TRBJ2-7. The germline V gene has CDR1 SNHLY and CDR2 FYNNEI. The CDR3 loop spans 12 amino acids. CDR3 loop: CASSEYRYEQYF.

This chain uses TRBV12-3 or TRBV12-4 with TRBJ1-4; the TCRdb D gene call, TRBD1, has no DNA to confirm it. This CDR3 has 14 amino acids. CDR3 amino acids: CASSLRQGGEKLFF.

According to its frequency, this clonotype is medium-sized (0.01 to 0.1%). CDR3 amino acids: CASARTGGYNQPQHF. The V call is TRBV12-5, the J call TRBJ1-5; TCRdb designates TRBD1, a call that cannot be tested without DNA. The CDR3 has 15 residues. The V gene's germline CDR1 is LGHNT and CDR2 FRNRAP.

This clonotype is identified as medium-sized from frequency. The V call is TRBV28, the J call TRBJ2-7; the TCRdb call, TRBD1, lacks DNA for checking. The CDR3 contains 16 residues. Germline V gene sequence: CDR1 MDHEN, CDR2 SYDVKM. This chain's CDR3 is CASSYGAMTGGYEQYF. The full variable domain, its missing parts supplied by reference TRBV28 and TRBJ2-7, is DVKVTQSSRYLVKRTGEKVFLECVQDMDHENMFWYRQDPGLGLRLIYFSYDVKMKEKGDIPEGYSVSREKKERFSLILESASTNQTSMYLCASSYGAMTGGYEQYFGPGTRLTVT.